The T cell receptor beta chain described here comes from a study of OX40 agonist ivuxolimab in advanced cancers. At the level of the study: While on treatment, patients had intravenous ivuxolimab at 0.01 to 10 mg/kg every 2 weeks. Those enrolled were 82.7% male, with a mean age of around 58 years and ages from roughly 23 to 80.

There are 15 residues in the CDR3. J was trimmed by 8 bases and V by 0 bases; bases with no gene match: 6. Germline CDR1 reads SGHAT; CDR2 reads FQNNGV. Data came from immunoSEQ multiplex PCR; TCRdb stores just in-frame clones and leaves some out. The sample shows tens of thousands of clones, approximately 86% of them seen only once. The chain carries TRBV11-2 and TRBJ2-1, with 8 bases identical to TRBD1. The sequenced sample was CD4+ or CD8+ T cells sorted from blood, obtained in a trial of the OX40 agonist ivuxolimab. This receptor was obtained from an adult with an advanced solid tumor such as melanoma, head and neck, liver or kidney cancer. This CDR3 reads CASSLDLTGEDEQFF. The DNA for the CDR3 is TGTGCCAGCAGCTTAGATCTGACAGGGGAGGATGAGCAGTTCTTC.